This T cell receptor beta chain was sequenced in a study of cytomegalovirus exposure and HLA in healthy donors. Study-level findings and limits: In vitro testing confirmed a few CMV-associated chains as specific for CMV antigens. Later analysis found that TCR beta chains associated with HLA were more clonally expanded than other, equally common chains. Apart from CMV serostatus, no immune exposure information was available. A missense variant in DCLRE1C was later tied to TCR beta V- and J-gene trimming.

V gave up 5 bases and J gave up 10 bases, with 20 bases separating them. Germline V gene lookup returns CDR1 SNHLY and CDR2 FYNNEI. The CDR3 is 14 amino acids. In the case of this clone: The antigen remains undetermined.

60 Vbeta and 13 Jbeta primers were used in PCR. Libraries were prepared by immunoSEQ multiplex PCR; TCRdb keeps only in-frame clonotypes and omits some of them. The profile shows around 120,000 clones, around three quarters of them singletons. The sequenced sample was PBMCs. The chain links TRBV2 to TRBJ1-1; D is perhaps TRBD1 (6 bases). This clonotype was sampled from a man in his forties or fifties in good health and CMV-seropositive. CDR3: CASSPPAGTGSAFF. CDR3 sequence (DNA): TGTGCCAGCAGTCCCCCCGCCGGCACAGGGTCAGCTTTCTTT.